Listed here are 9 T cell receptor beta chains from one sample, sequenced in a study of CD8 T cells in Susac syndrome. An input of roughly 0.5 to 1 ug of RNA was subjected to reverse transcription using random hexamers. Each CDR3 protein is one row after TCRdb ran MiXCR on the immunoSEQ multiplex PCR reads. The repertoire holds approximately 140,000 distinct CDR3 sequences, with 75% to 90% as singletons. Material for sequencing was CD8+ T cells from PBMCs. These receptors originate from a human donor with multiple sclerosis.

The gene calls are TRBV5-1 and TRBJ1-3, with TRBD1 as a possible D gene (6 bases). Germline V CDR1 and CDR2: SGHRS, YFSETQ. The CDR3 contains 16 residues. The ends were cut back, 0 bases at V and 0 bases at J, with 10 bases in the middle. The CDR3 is CASSLVTGGSGNTIYF. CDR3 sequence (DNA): TGCGCCAGCAGCTTGGTGACAGGCGGCTCTGGAAACACCATATATTTT.

The CDR3 DNA reads TGTGCCATCAGTGTGGCGGGAGGCAATCAGCCCCAGCATTTT. Its translation is CAISVAGGNQPQHF. V gene TRBV10-3 combines with J gene TRBJ1-5; D remains ambiguous. CDR1 is ENHRY and CDR2 is SYGVKD in the germline V gene. The CDR3 contains 14 residues. V dropped 4 bases and J dropped 2 bases, with 9 bases sitting between them.

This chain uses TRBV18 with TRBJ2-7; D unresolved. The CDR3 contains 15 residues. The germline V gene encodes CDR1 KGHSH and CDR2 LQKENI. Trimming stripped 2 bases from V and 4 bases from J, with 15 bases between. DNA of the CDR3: TGTGCCAGCTCACCAGAGGAAGGGATAGGGTACGAGCAGTACTTC. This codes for CASSPEEGIGYEQYF.

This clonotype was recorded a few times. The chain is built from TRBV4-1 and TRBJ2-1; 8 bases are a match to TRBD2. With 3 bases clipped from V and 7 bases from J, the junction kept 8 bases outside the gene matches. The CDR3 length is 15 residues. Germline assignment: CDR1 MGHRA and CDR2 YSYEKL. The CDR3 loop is CASSHLVREGNEQFF. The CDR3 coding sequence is TGCGCCAGCAGCCACTTAGTCCGGGAGGGTAATGAGCAGTTCTTC.

CDR3 in amino acids: CASSHEGGANEKLFF. The CDR3 DNA is TGTGCCAGCAGTCACGAGGGGGGGGCTAATGAAAAACTGTTTTTT. The chain recombines TRBV27 with TRBJ1-4; D possibly corresponds to TRBD1 (6 bases). This CDR3 is built from 15 residues. Germline assignment: CDR1 MNHEY and CDR2 SMNVEV (reference sequence). V gave up 5 bases and J gave up 3 bases, with 13 bases separating them.

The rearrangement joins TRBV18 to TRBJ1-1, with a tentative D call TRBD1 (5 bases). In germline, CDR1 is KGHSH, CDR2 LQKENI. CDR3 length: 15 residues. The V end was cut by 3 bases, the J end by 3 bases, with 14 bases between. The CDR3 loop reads CASSPIWGGYTEAFF. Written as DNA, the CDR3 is TGTGCCAGCTCACCCATCTGGGGGGGGTACACTGAAGCTTTCTTT.

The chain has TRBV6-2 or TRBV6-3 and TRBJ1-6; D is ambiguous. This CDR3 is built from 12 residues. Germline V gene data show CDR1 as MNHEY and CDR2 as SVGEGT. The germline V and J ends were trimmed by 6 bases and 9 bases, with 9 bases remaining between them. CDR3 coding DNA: TGTGCCAGCAGCGAGAGTTTTTCACCCCTCCACTTT. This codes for CASSESFSPLHF.

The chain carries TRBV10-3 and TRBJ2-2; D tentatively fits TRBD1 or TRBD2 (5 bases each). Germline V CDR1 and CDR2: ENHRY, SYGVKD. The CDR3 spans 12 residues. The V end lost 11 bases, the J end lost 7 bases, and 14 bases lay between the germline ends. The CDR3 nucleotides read TGTGCCGCCAGCTATGGGGGCGGGGAGCTGTTTTTT. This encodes CAASYGGGELFF.

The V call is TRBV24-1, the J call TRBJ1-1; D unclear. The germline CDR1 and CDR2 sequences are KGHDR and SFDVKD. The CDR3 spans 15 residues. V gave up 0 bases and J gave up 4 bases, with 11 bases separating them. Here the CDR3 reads CATSDLERMATEAFF. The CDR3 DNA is TGTGCCACCAGTGATTTGGAAAGGATGGCCACTGAAGCTTTCTTT.